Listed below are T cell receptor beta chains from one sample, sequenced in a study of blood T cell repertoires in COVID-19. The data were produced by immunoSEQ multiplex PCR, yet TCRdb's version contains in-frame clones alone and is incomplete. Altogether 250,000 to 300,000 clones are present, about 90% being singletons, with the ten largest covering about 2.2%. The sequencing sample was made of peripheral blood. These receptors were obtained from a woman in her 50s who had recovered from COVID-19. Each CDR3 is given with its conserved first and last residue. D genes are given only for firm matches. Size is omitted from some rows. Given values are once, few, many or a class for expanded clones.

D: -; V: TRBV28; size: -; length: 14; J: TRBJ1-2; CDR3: CASSSLQRPYGYTF; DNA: TGTGCCAGCAGTTCCCTACAGAGACCCTATGGCTACACCTTC
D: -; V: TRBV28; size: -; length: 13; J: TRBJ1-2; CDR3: CASSVGTLDGYTF; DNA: TGTGCCAGCAGTGTCGGGACACTGGATGGCTACACCTTC
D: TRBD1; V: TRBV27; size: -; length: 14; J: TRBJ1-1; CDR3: CASRYRGRLDEAFF; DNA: TGTGCCAGCAGGTACAGGGGGCGGTTGGATGAAGCTTTCTTT
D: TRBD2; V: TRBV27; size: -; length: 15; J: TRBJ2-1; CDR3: CASSLRIAGYNEQFF; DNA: TGTGCCAGCAGTTTAAGGATAGCGGGGTACAATGAGCAGTTCTTC
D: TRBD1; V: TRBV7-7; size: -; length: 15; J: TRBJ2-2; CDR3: CASSLGTGGSGELFF; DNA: TGTGCTAGCAGCTTAGGGACAGGGGGTTCCGGGGAGCTGTTTTTT
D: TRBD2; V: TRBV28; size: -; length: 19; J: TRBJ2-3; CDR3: CASSFRLRGLAGVTDTQYF; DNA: TGTGCCAGCAGTTTCCGATTACGGGGACTAGCGGGAGTAACAGATACGCAGTATTTT
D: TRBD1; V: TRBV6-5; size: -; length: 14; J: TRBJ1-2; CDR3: CASSYSNGQGAYTF; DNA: TGTGCCAGCAGTTACTCGAATGGACAGGGTGCCTACACCTTC
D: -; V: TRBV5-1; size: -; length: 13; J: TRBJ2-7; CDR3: CASSLEHYYEQYF; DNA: TGCGCCAGCAGCTTGGAACACTACTACGAGCAGTACTTC
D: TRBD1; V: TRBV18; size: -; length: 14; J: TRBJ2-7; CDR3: CASSPWDRDYEQYF; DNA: TGTGCCAGCTCACCTTGGGACAGGGACTACGAGCAGTACTTC
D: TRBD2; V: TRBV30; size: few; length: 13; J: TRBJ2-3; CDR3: CAWGLAGADTQYF; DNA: TGTGCCTGGGGACTAGCGGGGGCAGATACGCAGTATTTT
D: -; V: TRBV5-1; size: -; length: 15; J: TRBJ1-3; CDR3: CASSKGTLSGNTIYF; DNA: TGCGCCAGCAGCAAAGGGACACTCTCTGGAAACACCATATATTTT
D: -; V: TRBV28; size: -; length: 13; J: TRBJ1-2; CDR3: CASSYRAGYGYTF; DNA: TGTGCCAGCAGTTACAGGGCTGGCTATGGCTACACCTTC
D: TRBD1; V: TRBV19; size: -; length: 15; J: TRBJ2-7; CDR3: CASSSNRGFGYEQYF; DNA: TGTGCCAGTAGTTCCAACAGGGGATTTGGCTACGAGCAGTACTTC
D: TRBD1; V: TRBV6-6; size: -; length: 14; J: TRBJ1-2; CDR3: CASSAEGTVYGYTF; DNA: TGTGCCAGCAGCGCGGAGGGGACAGTCTATGGCTACACCTTC
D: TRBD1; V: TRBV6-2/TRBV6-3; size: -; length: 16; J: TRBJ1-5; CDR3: CASSYRDRGLNQPQHF; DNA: TGTGCCAGCAGTTACAGGGACAGGGGGTTGAATCAGCCCCAGCATTTT
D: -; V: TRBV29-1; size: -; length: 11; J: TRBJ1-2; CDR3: CSVRFSGGYTF; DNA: TGCAGCGTCCGTTTCTCCGGTGGCTACACCTTC
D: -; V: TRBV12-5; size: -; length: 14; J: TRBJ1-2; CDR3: CASGPSDSFYGYTF; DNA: TGTGCTAGTGGTCCGTCGGACAGCTTCTATGGCTACACCTTC
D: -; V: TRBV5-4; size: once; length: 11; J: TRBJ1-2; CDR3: CASSLGSVDHF; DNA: TGTGCCAGCAGCTTGGGGAGCGTCGATCACTTC
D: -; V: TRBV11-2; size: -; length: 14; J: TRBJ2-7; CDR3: CASSPRTVSYEQYF; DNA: TGTGCCAGCAGCCCCCGGACAGTCTCCTACGAGCAGTACTTC
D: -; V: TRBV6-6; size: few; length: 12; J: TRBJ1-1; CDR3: CASGGGGTEAFF; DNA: TGTGCCAGCGGGGGGGGCGGCACTGAAGCTTTCTTT
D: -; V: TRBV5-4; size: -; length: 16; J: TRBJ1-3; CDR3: CASSSPKEGSGNTIYF; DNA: TGTGCCAGCAGCTCCCCCAAGGAGGGCTCTGGAAACACCATATATTTT
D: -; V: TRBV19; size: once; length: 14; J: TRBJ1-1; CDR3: CASKRGQTNTEAFF; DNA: TGTGCCAGTAAGCGCGGACAGACGAACACTGAAGCTTTCTTT
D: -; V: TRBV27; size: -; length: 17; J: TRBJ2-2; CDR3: CASISRLGTGSRGELFF; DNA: TGTGCCAGCATATCACGTTTGGGTACGGGATCACGCGGGGAGCTGTTTTTT
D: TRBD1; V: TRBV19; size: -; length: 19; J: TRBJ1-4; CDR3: CASSIDQSGTEATNEKLFF; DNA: TGTGCCAGTAGTATAGACCAGTCCGGGACAGAGGCAACTAATGAAAAACTGTTTTTT
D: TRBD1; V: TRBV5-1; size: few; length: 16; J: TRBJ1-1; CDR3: CASSLVTGTGRTEAFF; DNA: TGCGCCAGCAGCTTGGTTACCGGGACAGGGAGAACTGAAGCTTTCTTT
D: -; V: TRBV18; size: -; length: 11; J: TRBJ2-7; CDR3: CASSRDYEQYF; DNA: TGTGCCAGCTCTCGAGACTACGAGCAGTACTTC
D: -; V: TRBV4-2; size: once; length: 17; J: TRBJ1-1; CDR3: CASSQFSRIQTNTEAFF; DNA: TGTGCCAGCAGCCAGTTTAGTCGGATACAGACCAACACTGAAGCTTTCTTT
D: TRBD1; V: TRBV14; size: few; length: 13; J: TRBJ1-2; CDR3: CASSPGTDYGYTF; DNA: TGTGCCAGCAGCCCCGGGACAGACTATGGCTACACCTTC
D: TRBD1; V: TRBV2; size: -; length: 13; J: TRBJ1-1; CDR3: CALTRGLNTEAFF; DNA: TGTGCCCTAACCAGGGGGCTTAACACTGAAGCTTTCTTT